Described below is a single T cell receptor (beta chain) sequence and its context. Sequenced by immunoSEQ multiplex PCR; TCRdb stores in-frame clones only, minus some. This table has just over 90,000 clones, 70% to 90% appearing once. This specimen comes from a study of control samples from healthy donors and cancer patients. There are 12 residues in the CDR3. Germline CDR1 reads SGHVS; CDR2 reads FQNEAQ. V gave up 5 bases and J gave up 0 bases, with 5 bases separating them. What was sequenced was blood. The chain combines TRBV7-8 with TRBJ2-7; D call uncertain. The sequence was collected from a woman between 50 and 59 years old in good health. The CDR3 protein is CASSAYSYEQYF. The CDR3 DNA follows: TGTGCCAGCAGCGCCTACTCCTACGAGCAGTACTTC.